Below are 19 T cell receptor beta chains sequenced from a single sample in a study of breast tumors, draining lymph nodes, adjacent tissues. TCRdb re-called the multiplex PCR reads through MiXCR, storing one row per CDR3 protein. The data show roughly 130,000 distinct CDR3 sequences, less than 20% seen once. Axillary draining lymph nodes of breast cancer patients supplied the node samples. Sequenced input: axillary lymph node tissue. Receptors originate from a female donor with breast cancer. Some clones in this sample may be carry-over from other donors' samples.

The sample holds a few counts of this clonotype. The junction differs from germline at one of its ends, possibly a read error. The chain uses TRBV5-5 and TRBJ2-1; D possibly corresponds to TRBD1 (6 bases). Germline assignment: CDR1 SGHKS and CDR2 YYEKEE (reference sequence). The CDR3 totals 14 residues. In nucleotides, the CDR3 is TGTGCCAACAGCTTGTGGGGGCGATACAATGAGCAGTTCTTC. This encodes CANSLWGRYNEQFF.

About this clonotype itself: This may stem from a read error, because a much larger clone lies one nucleotide away. This chain connects TRBV28 to TRBJ2-7; D perhaps matches TRBD1 (5 bases). The CDR3 runs to 13 residues. Per germline, CDR1 MDHEN and CDR2 SYDVKM. The CDR3: CASSRTQFYEQHF. The CDR3 DNA reads TGTGCCAGCAGCCGGACACAATTTTACGAGCAGCACTTC.

This clonotype came up many times. V and J are TRBV11-2 and TRBJ2-7; D possibly matches TRBD1 or TRBD2 (6 bases each). This CDR3 is 15 amino acids long. Germline assignment: CDR1 SGHAT and CDR2 FQNNGV. V was cut by 0 bases and J by 3 bases, with 12 bases left in between. The CDR3 region has the DNA TGTGCCAGCAGCTTAGAGGGGGGCGCGAGCTACGAGCAGTACTTC. It translates to CASSLEGGASYEQYF.

This clonotype was seen at least ten times. The chain employs TRBV20-1 and TRBJ2-6, with 10 bases matching TRBD2. V lost 5 bases to trimming and J lost 0 bases; unmatched junction nucleotides: 4. The CDR3 is 16 amino acids. Germline CDR1 DFQATT, CDR2 SNEGSKA (reference sequence). DNA for the CDR3: TGCAGTGCTGGCCTAGCGGGGGACTCTGGGGCCAACGTCCTGACTTTC. Its translation is CSAGLAGDSGANVLTF.

This clonotype was counted many times. This chain links TRBV10-3 with TRBJ2-7; 10 nucleotides match TRBD1. The V gene's germline CDR1 is ENHRY and CDR2 SYGVKD. The CDR3 extends over 14 amino acids. V dropped 10 bases and J dropped 4; count of bases not matched to a gene: 10. CDR3 bases: TGTGCCACCCAACTCGACAGGGGGCGATACGAGCAGTACTTC. Its translation: CATQLDRGRYEQYF.

This clonotype has only a few counts. The chain has TRBV18 and TRBJ2-5, with 11 positions matching TRBD2. The germline gives CDR1 KGHSH, CDR2 LQKENI. The CDR3 length is 15 residues. The V and J ends lost 4 bases and 6 bases, in that order; junction bases with no gene match: 7. This CDR3 is CASSRLAGYRKTQYF. CDR3 in DNA: TGTGCCAGCTCACGACTAGCGGGATACAGAAAGACCCAGTACTTC.

Notes on this clonotype: A much larger clone lies a single base off, so this may be a read error. V and J are TRBV4-2 and TRBJ2-7, with D possibly being TRBD2 (6 bases). Germline CDR1 and CDR2: LGHNA and YNFKEQ. The CDR3 is 13 amino acids. Trimming took off 1 base at V and 5 bases at J, with 9 bases between the two ends. The CDR3 nucleotides are TGTGCCAGCAGCCAAGGGAGGGGACACGAGCAGTACTTC. This gives the protein CASSQGRGHEQYF.

This clonotype has a count of ten or more. The chain uses TRBV27 and TRBJ1-6; D is undetermined. CDR1 and CDR2 from the germline V gene are MNHEY and SMNVEV (reference sequence). This CDR3 region has 15 residues. Trimming shortened V by 2 bases and J by 6 bases, and 11 bases separated the two germline ends. The CDR3 bases are TGTGCCAGCAGTTTAGTAGGGTTCGGTAATTCACCCCTCCACTTT. As protein: CASSLVGFGNSPLHF.

This chain connects TRBV4-1 to TRBJ1-3; D unresolved. This CDR3 region has 16 residues. The germline V gene has CDR1 MGHRA and CDR2 YSYEKL. V was shortened by 4 bases and J by 2 bases, with 15 bases between the two germline ends. The CDR3 DNA reads as TGCGCCAGCAGCCCGGACGGACCGTACCCTGGAAACACCATATATTTT. Translating it yields CASSPDGPYPGNTIYF.

This clonotype came up many times. V and J are TRBV7-8 and TRBJ2-3; TRBD2 aligns across 11 bases. Germline assignment: CDR1 SGHVS and CDR2 FQNEAQ. Unmatched junction bases numbered 3, after V lost 6 bases and J lost 1 base. The CDR3 totals 15 residues. CDR3 coding DNA: TGTGCCAGCAGTAGGGGACTAGCGGGCACAGATACGCAGTATTTT. It codes for CASSRGLAGTDTQYF.

This clonotype was counted many times. The gene calls are TRBV7-2 and TRBJ1-2; D perhaps matches TRBD1 (5 bases). Germline CDR1 is SGHTA and CDR2 is FQGNSA. V was shortened by 5 bases and J by 6 bases, with 13 bases between the two germline ends. The CDR3 is 13 amino acids. The CDR3 coding sequence is TGTGCCAGCAGCCAGAACCAGGGAGATGGCTACACCTTC. Its protein product is CASSQNQGDGYTF.

This clonotype was found many times. This sequence joins TRBV19 and TRBJ2-7; D unresolved. The germline V and J ends were trimmed by 6 bases and 4 bases, with 13 bases remaining between them. Germline V lookup: CDR1 LNHDA, CDR2 SQIVND (reference sequence). The CDR3 length is 13 residues. The CDR3 loop reads CASSNGPSYEQYF. The CDR3 DNA sequence: TGTGCCAGTAGCAATGGTCCTTCTTACGAGCAGTACTTC.

This clonotype came up a few times. CDR3 loop: CASSQVGQENQPQHF. The CDR3 nucleotides are TGCGCCAGCAGCCAAGTCGGACAGGAAAATCAGCCCCAGCATTTT. V is TRBV4-1 and J is TRBJ1-5; 7 bases agree with TRBD1. Per the germline V gene, CDR1 is MGHRA and CDR2 is YSYEKL. The CDR3 is made up of 15 amino acids. With V trimmed by 1 base and J by 4 bases, 4 bases remained unmatched.

Remarks on this clonotype: A much larger clone lies a single base off, so this may be a read error. The chain is built from TRBV7-9 and TRBJ1-3; the D gene is possibly TRBD1 (5 bases). V lost 0 bases to trimming and J lost 4 bases, with 10 bases between them. Germline V gene sequence: CDR1 SEHNR, CDR2 FQNEAQ (reference sequence). The CDR3 contains 15 residues. The CDR3 protein is CASSLAAGPGNTIYF. The CDR3 bases are TGTGCCAGCAGCTTAGCGGCAGGGCCCGGAAACACCATATATTTT.

This clonotype was detected many times. Sequence at one end of the junction differs from germline and may be a read error. This chain links TRBV4-1 with TRBJ2-1; D ambiguous. The CDR3 contains 14 residues. Germline V gene lookup returns CDR1 MGHRA and CDR2 YSYEKL. Here the CDR3 DNA reads TGCGCCAGCAGCCAAGTGGCCTCCAACAATGAGCAGTTCTTC. This translates into CASSQVASNNEQFF.

Many counts were recorded for this clonotype. The rearrangement joins TRBV9 to TRBJ2-2; 9 nucleotides match TRBD2. The trim removed 4 bases at V and 6 bases at J, leaving 7 bases unmatched. The germline gives CDR1 SGDLS, CDR2 YYNGEE. The CDR3 is made up of 15 amino acids. In DNA form, the CDR3 reads TGTGCCAGCAGCTCGGTTAGCGGGAGTCCCGGGGAGCTGTTTTTT. Amino acid sequence: CASSSVSGSPGELFF.

This clonotype was seen ten or more times. V gene TRBV11-3 combines with J gene TRBJ2-3, with TRBD2 matching 7 bases. The CDR3 is 15 amino acids. Germline assignment: CDR1 SGHNT and CDR2 YENEEA. Trimming cost V 2 bases and J 1 base; bases outside gene matches: 3. In nucleotides, the CDR3 is TGTGCCAGCAGCTTAAGAAGCGGGGGCACAGATACGCAGTATTTT. It specifies CASSLRSGGTDTQYF.

This clonotype was observed at least ten times. The V call is TRBV14, the J call TRBJ2-5, with 7 bases that match TRBD2. The CDR3 length is 15 residues. The germline V gene has CDR1 SGHDN and CDR2 FVKESK. V was clipped by 4 bases and J by 1 base; unmatched bases: 6. CDR3 amino acids: CASSPRGTTQETQYF. Written as DNA, the CDR3 is TGTGCCAGCAGCCCGCGCGGGACTACCCAAGAGACCCAGTACTTC.

This clonotype was picked up a small number of times. The V gene is TRBV27, the J gene TRBJ2-7, with D unresolved. The CDR3 totals 16 residues. Looked up from germline, CDR1 is MNHEY and CDR2 is SMNVEV (reference sequence). Trimming pared 2 bases from V and 2 bases from J, leaving 16 bases between. The CDR3 loop reads CASSLKPSSGAYEQYF. CDR3 nucleotides: TGTGCCAGCAGTTTAAAGCCCTCGTCAGGAGCCTACGAGCAGTACTTC.